This T cell receptor beta chain is from a study of cytomegalovirus exposure and HLA in healthy donors (dated by TCRdb to the late 2010s). Some background on the complete study: An earlier analysis of some 550 of the donors reported approximately 290 Gb of sequence data and roughly 100 million unique TCR beta sequences from some 180 million T cells. About 280 gigabases of sequencing data and tens of millions of unique TCR sequences made up an early release that covered 500 to 700 HLA-typed donors. Among the roughly 400 genotyped donors, 75% to 90% belonged to the genetic ancestry cluster associated with self-reported Caucasian donors. The study aimed to test whether signatures of past pathogen exposure could be identified by cataloging public T cell receptors. Using immunosequencing, the study profiled T cell repertoires from 500 to 800 subjects and related those repertoires to cytomegalovirus serostatus. A separate validation cohort of more than 100 different subjects was used in addition to the roughly 700-subject first cohort. The study combined high-throughput TCR immunosequencing, statistical association of individual TCRs with disease status, and machine learning to predict cytomegalovirus infection status. A later analysis re-analyzed previously published TCR beta repertoires from several hundred donors and added high-resolution HLA genotyping to study TCR occurrence patterns. Rather than using new phenotypic data, the later analysis identified candidate immune exposures from TCR beta sequences and from how often those sequences occurred across donors. An earlier analysis of fewer than 750 of the donors used high-throughput TCR beta sequencing to judge whether each TCR beta V gene segment behaved as functional or pseudogenic. Donor age, sex, ethnicity and CMV serostatus were collected together with the repertoire data. A later genetic analysis used genome-wide SNP genotypes for 398 of the 666 donors, treating that subset as a discovery cohort. Every repertoire in the discovery cohort had been generated on one and the same sequencing platform. Class I and class II HLA loci were covered by the typing at four-digit resolution. The number of typed donors differed by locus: roughly 629-640 for A, B, C, DRB1 and DQB1; approximately 520 for DQA1; 606 for DPA1; and around 470 for DPB1. About five DR-DQ haplotypes were treated as single units for association and clustering because of strong linkage in the cohort. Across some 400 genotyped donors of the cohort, an average of approximately 220,000 unique TCR beta nucleotide sequences per donor were sequenced, and approximately 17% of those sequences were non-productive. The study at large found these results: Linkage disequilibrium might explain the correlated functional status among segregating V segments, but an unknown experimental factor could not be excluded. Sequencing depth was assumed to be roughly uniform across donors in the presence/absence analyses, though that assumption may not hold. A further reported finding was that TCR beta sequences accurately predicted the HLA-A and HLA-B alleles for most subjects in the first cohort. Because HLA typing was unavailable for some donors at each locus, only the typed subset was used in association tests. Most TCR sequences were seen in very few donors, while some public TCRs were found in many individuals. Assigning TCR associations to individual alleles was difficult when HLA alleles, especially DR and DQ, strongly co-occurred. A group of highly shared sequence variants was considered likely to be a technical artifact of the sequencing pipeline. The study listed 150 to 200 TCR beta chains as associated with cytomegalovirus. In vitro tests confirmed that a few of the cytomegalovirus-associated TCR beta chains recognize cytomegalovirus antigens. The authors suggested that the approach could potentially be extended to other disease states and immunological phenotypes. The classifier was reported to diagnose cytomegalovirus status with high specificity and sensitivity in both the original and validation cohorts. The earlier analysis of 587 of the donors excluded seventeen rarely observed V segments, including chromosome 9 orphons, because counts were too low. Some IMGT-functional V segments, including TRBV6-2 and TRBV6-3, could not be distinguished by the 87-base-pair reads and were therefore excluded. In a later analysis, the rate of TCR association differed among HLA loci, with DRB1 alleles having the most associated TCRs and HLA-C alleles having the fewest. Most CMV-associated TCR beta chains appeared to be HLA-restricted in a later analysis, and the HLA associations seemed to be driven largely by CMV exposure. According to a later genetic analysis, donors in an Asian-associated ancestry cluster had fewer N-insertions in productive TCRs than the approximately 670-donor mean. V-gene and J-gene trimming of TCR beta chains was associated with a missense DCLRE1C variant in a later genetic analysis, and the association was replicated in an independent cohort. For the cohort, immune exposure information was limited to CMV serostatus. In a later analysis, HLA-associated TCR beta chains were found to be more clonally expanded and to have lower generation probabilities than equally common non-associated chains. Specific HLA alleles were associated with 16,951 TCR beta sequences at a false discovery rate of 0.05 in a later analysis. Broadly in line with IMGT annotations, most TCR beta V segments showed up in productive rearrangements about 87% or about 30% of the time in an earlier analysis of approximately 640 of the donors. In a later analysis, several top co-occurrence clusters were reported to appear linked to parvovirus B19, influenza, CMV and Epstein-Barr virus. This cohort had only TCR beta chains sequenced, and the lack of alpha or paired-chain data limited which features could be detected.

The library was produced with the immunoSEQ multiplex PCR assay. The multiplex PCR relied on a mix of 60 forward primers for TCR Vbeta segments and 13 reverse primers for TCR Jbeta segments. Amplification of the CDR3 region of rearranged TCR beta genes was performed with a multiplex PCR assay on genomic DNA. Amplified TCR beta libraries were sequenced as 87-base-pair reads on the Illumina HiSeq System. The authors processed their data as follows. A later analysis counted some 80 million unique TCR beta chains across the 666 repertoires, and around 9.9 million of these chains were shared by at least two donors. A nearest-neighbor algorithm error-corrected the raw reads and collapsed the reads into unique sequences, merging closely related sequences to remove PCR and sequencing errors. CDR3 sequences were aligned to IMGT reference sequences to assign V, D and J gene segments. For a sequence to be retained, at least a six-nucleotide match to both a V gene segment and a J gene segment was required. Rearrangements were classified as productive when the CDR3 lacked stop codons and remained in frame with V and J, and all other rearrangements were classified as non-productive. Following IMGT convention, CDR3 was defined as the stretch from the second conserved V-encoded cysteine to the conserved J-encoded phenylalanine. The earlier analysis of some 580 of the donors excluded any sequence lacking an unambiguous match to a single V gene segment. An earlier analysis of fewer than 750 of the donors called V segments functional above 56.7% productive rearrangements and segregating when the between-donor standard deviation exceeded 5%. A statistical classification framework was built to diagnose cytomegalovirus status from the catalog of TCR beta chain sequences. In a later analysis, TCR nucleotide sequences were compared against IMGT/GENE-DB human TR gene sequences so that V and J genes could be assigned. Using the TCRdist pipeline, a later analysis assigned CDR3 sequences along with most-parsimonious VDJ recombination scenarios. In a later analysis, every TCR beta chain was defined by the combination of its CDR3 amino acid sequence and its V-gene family, and reads without a unique V-gene family were dropped. In a later analysis, several hundred highly shared, low-generation-probability nucleotide sequences were removed to address suspected cross-contamination and a sequencing artifact. In a later analysis, a clonal expansion index for each public chain was calculated from normalized within-repertoire ranks of inferred template counts. In a later analysis, generation probabilities were computed using a VDJ recombination model fitted to out-of-frame rearrangements, and the results were checked against IGoR. A later analysis scored TCR-TCR, TCR-HLA and TCR-CMV co-occurrence with hypergeometric tests, applying a repertoire-size bias correction to TCR pairs. To estimate false discovery rates, a later analysis permuted the HLA or CMV assignments 20 times. In a later analysis, co-occurring TCRs were grouped using DBSCAN, with TCRdist sequence similarity added in when clustering inside HLA-allele-positive subsets. Co-occurrence clustering excluded repertoires with fewer than 30,000 or more than 120,000 public chains, plus five with anomalous nucleotide sharing. The clones in this table, taken by TCRdb from immuneACCESS, are in-frame only. Not every clone is retained; where verified, under half of the shortfall comes from an unresolved V gene, and the cause of the rest is unknown. V and J calls and clone size are given by that table; D and trimming were obtained from the DNA. The sample table holds more than 95,000 clones. 2.5% to 3% of the sample is in the top ten clones.

The cohort comprised 550 to 700 healthy bone marrow donors. Cohort members were all nominally healthy when sampled, although unrecorded immune exposures were likely present. The donor was CMV seronegative and belonged to the group of 350 to 400 seronegative cohort members. A peripheral blood sample was provided by each donor, and peripheral blood mononuclear cells were used for TCR beta sequencing. The Qiagen DNeasy Blood Extraction Kit was used to extract genomic DNA from the blood cell samples. Concerning this clone itself: Its recognized antigen is unknown.

At the junction V is shortened by 4 bases and J by 4 bases; bases outside the gene matches: 12. CDR1 and CDR2 are drawn from the germline V gene (reference sequence): GTSNPN, SVGIG. The CDR3 numbers 16 residues from cysteine through phenylalanine. The only DNA kept is the CDR3, 48 bases in frame from the first base. The sequence is built from TRBV30 and TRBJ1-2, with TRBD1 matching 10 junction bases. The source is a man aged 25-45 years in good health and CMV-seronegative. The specimen was PBMCs. This receptor carries the CDR3 CAWKGQGTSSRYGYTF. The nucleotides are TGTGCCTGGAAGGGACAGGGGACTTCTTCTCGCTATGGCTACACCTTC.